A selection of T cell receptor beta chains follows, all from one sample in a study of shared clonotypes between healthy human individuals. Libraries were prepared by immunoSEQ multiplex PCR; TCRdb keeps only in-frame clonotypes and omits some of them. The profile covers roughly 2.2 million clones, with over 90% appearing a single time and 0.39% taken by the ten largest. Input material: naive CD4+ T cells from PBMCs. The receptors were sampled from a man aged 18-30 years in good health. Some clones in this sample may be carry-over from other donors' samples. The CDR3 runs from the conserved cysteine through the conserved F or W. Fields, in order: J gene, V gene, clone size, D gene, CDR3 DNA, CDR3 protein. A D gene is named only where the DNA matches it firmly. Some rows have no size entry. The others give once, few or many, or a class for an expanded clone.

TRBJ2-5,TRBV5-1,once,TRBD2,TGCGCCAGCAGCCTAACTAGCGGGAGTTCTTCGGAGCAGTACTTC,CASSLTSGSSSEQYF
TRBJ2-7,TRBV5-6,NA,NA,TGTGCCAGCAGCTTGGGGGCGCGGTCCTACGAGCAGTACTTC,CASSLGARSYEQYF
TRBJ1-5,TRBV28,NA,TRBD1,TGTGCCAGCAGTTATCCGGGACAGGGTAACCAGCCCCAGCATTTT,CASSYPGQGNQPQHF
TRBJ2-2,TRBV4-2,NA,NA,TGTGCCAGCAGCCAAGATGAAAGGGGGTATACCGGGGAGCTGTTTTTT,CASSQDERGYTGELFF
TRBJ2-5,TRBV30,NA,NA,TGTGCCTGGAGTGTTGGCGGGTACGCGGAGACCCAGTACTTC,CAWSVGGYAETQYF
TRBJ2-5,TRBV10-3,NA,NA,TGTGCCATCAAGGGGGGGAGGGCCCAAGAGACCCAGTACTTC,CAIKGGRAQETQYF
TRBJ1-5,TRBV4-1,NA,NA,TGCGCCAGCAGCCAAGAACAGAGGGTTGGACAGCCCCAGCATTTT,CASSQEQRVGQPQHF
TRBJ2-1,TRBV6-5,NA,TRBD2,TGTGCCAGCAGTTACGGGCTAGCGGTGAACAATGAGCAGTTCTTC,CASSYGLAVNNEQFF
TRBJ2-7,TRBV10-3,once,TRBD2,TGTGCCATCAGTCCGGCCCGGACTAGCGGGATCGAGCAGTACTTC,CAISPARTSGIEQYF
TRBJ2-7,TRBV5-1,NA,NA,TGCGCCAGCAGCTTGAACAGGGATCTTTACGAGCAGTACTTC,CASSLNRDLYEQYF
TRBJ2-7,TRBV5-1,NA,NA,TGCGCCAGCAGCCTACTTGAGTCCCGAGAGCAGTACTTC,CASSLLESREQYF
TRBJ1-1,TRBV19,few,NA,TGTGCCAGTAGTACGTTCAGGGTGATTGAAGCTTTCTTT,CASSTFRVIEAFF
TRBJ1-2,TRBV18,NA,TRBD1,TGTGCCAGCTCACCACAGCCGGCAGGGGGCAGGGATGGCTACACCTTC,CASSPQPAGGRDGYTF
TRBJ2-1,TRBV20-1,NA,NA,TGCAGTGCTAGAGGGGGTGAGCAGTTCTTC,CSARGGEQFF
TRBJ2-1,TRBV6-5,NA,TRBD2,TGTGCCAGCAGTTTAGCGGGAGTCGGTAAGAATGAGCAGTTCTTC,CASSLAGVGKNEQFF
TRBJ2-3,TRBV10-1,NA,TRBD2,TGCGCCAGCAGCGCGGGGGTTTCGGATACGCAGTATTTT,CASSAGVSDTQYF
TRBJ2-5,TRBV5-1,NA,NA,TGCGCCAGCAGCTTGTGGACCGCAGAGACCCAGTACTTC,CASSLWTAETQYF
TRBJ1-5,TRBV7-4,NA,TRBD1,TGTGCCAGCAGCTTAGTGGAGACAGGGGGCTGCCCGATGAGCAATCAGCCCCAGCATTTT,CASSLVETGGCPMSNQPQHF
TRBJ2-7,TRBV25-1,NA,NA,TGTGCCAGCAGTGAAGGGGACCGGTGGGTTTACGAGCAGTACTTC,CASSEGDRWVYEQYF
TRBJ2-2,TRBV19,NA,TRBD2,TGTGCCAGTAGTTCCGTAGCGGGAGTGTCCGGGGAGCTGTTTTTT,CASSSVAGVSGELFF